Below are 17 T cell receptor beta chains sequenced from a single sample in a study of vaccination and CD4 T cells after COVID-19. These receptors lack a known antigen. Treatment of the sample: roughly 10-day PBMC culture with coronavirus spike peptide pools or control peptides (ViraFEST assay). Sequence data for DNA of cultured CD4+ T cells were generated by the Oncomine TCR Beta short-read assay. TCRdb fed the PCR reads into MiXCR, producing one record per CDR3 protein. The data contain about 9,300 distinct CDR3 sequences, about 49% of them singletons. Sequenced input: CD4+ T cells from blood, cultured in vitro. The receptor set was obtained from a human donor who had recovered from COVID-19.

This chain joins TRBV7-2 and TRBJ1-6; D is ambiguous. The CDR3 consists of 16 residues. The germline V gene encodes CDR1 SGHTA and CDR2 FQGNSA. The V gene lost 0 bases and the J gene lost 9 bases, with 15 bases spanning the gap. The CDR3 DNA follows: TGTGCCAGCAGCTTAGCGCTATGGGATACCCTTTCACCCCTCCACTTT. This gives the protein CASSLALWDTLSPLHF.

This clonotype came up a few times. The gene calls are TRBV15 and TRBJ1-2; maybe TRBD1 (5 bases). The CDR3 contains 17 residues. The germline V gene has CDR1 LNHNV and CDR2 YYDKDF (reference sequence). Trimming removed 0 bases at V and 4 bases at J, with 18 bases between. The CDR3: CATSRDGRVGSGYGYTF. CDR3 in DNA: TGTGCCACCAGCAGAGATGGCAGGGTGGGATCAGGCTATGGCTACACCTTC. Full variable domain (remainder filled in from reference TRBV15 and TRBJ1-2): DAMVIQNPRYQVTQFGKPVTLSCSQTLNHNVMYWYQQKSSQAPKLLFHYYDKDFNNEADTPDNFQSRRPNTSFCFLDIRSPGLGDTAMYLCATSRDGRVGSGYGYTFGSGTRLTVV.

The rearrangement joins TRBV2 to TRBJ2-7; D is uncertain. Trimming took 7 bases from V and 2 from J, leaving 12 bases between them. The CDR3 loop spans 13 amino acids. CDR1 SNHLY and CDR2 FYNNEI come from the germline V gene. CDR3 region: CASKFDRTYEQYF. The CDR3 nucleotides read TGTGCCAGCAAGTTTGATCGAACCTACGAGCAGTACTTC.

The genes are TRBV27 and TRBJ2-7; the match to TRBD1 covers 7 bases. Unmatched junction bases numbered 11, after V lost 6 bases and J lost 0 bases. The CDR3 totals 16 residues. The germline gives CDR1 MNHEY, CDR2 SMNVEV (reference sequence). The CDR3 DNA reads TGTGCCAGCAGCTTGACGGGACAGTGGAGCTCCTACGAGCAGTACTTC. Protein: CASSLTGQWSSYEQYF.

The chain recombines TRBV9 with TRBJ2-5, with TRBD2 matching over 11 bases. The V gene's germline CDR1 is SGDLS and CDR2 YYNGEE. Trimming removed 0 bases from V and 2 bases from J; junction bases left unmatched: 3. CDR3 size: 16 residues. In DNA form, the CDR3 reads TGTGCCAGCAGCGTAGTGGCTAGCGGGGGGCAAGAGACCCAGTACTTC. The encoded protein is CASSVVASGGQETQYF. Complete variable domain (other parts from reference TRBV9 and TRBJ2-5): DSGVTQTPKHLITATGQRVTLRCSPRSGDLSVYWYQQSLDQGLQFLIQYYNGEERAKGNILERFSAQQFPDLHSELNLSSLELGDSALYFCASSVVASGGQETQYFGPGTRLLVL.

The chain combines TRBV6-1 with TRBJ1-4; D not resolved. V lost 6 bases and J lost 3, with 8 bases in between. Germline V CDR1 and CDR2: MNHNS, SASEGT. The CDR3 is made up of 13 amino acids. This chain's CDR3 is CASRVLPNEKLFF. The CDR3 DNA reads as TGTGCCAGCAGGGTTTTGCCTAATGAAAAACTGTTTTTT.

The V gene is TRBV9, the J gene TRBJ2-1; TRBD2 aligns across 11 bases. The V segment lost 4 bases and the J segment 5 bases; nucleotides outside the gene matches: 5. This CDR3 region has 15 residues. CDR1 is SGDLS and CDR2 is YYNGEE in the germline V gene. As DNA, the CDR3 is TGTGCCAGCAGCACGACTAGCGGGGAGGACAATGAGCAGTTCTTC. It is translated as CASSTTSGEDNEQFF.

V and J are TRBV20-1 and TRBJ2-3; 14 bases are a match to TRBD2. The CDR3 contains 18 residues. V shed 6 bases, J shed 1 base, and the junction held 12 bases outside the gene matches. In germline, CDR1 is DFQATT, CDR2 SNEGSKA (reference sequence). In DNA, the CDR3 is TGCAGTGCAATTGGACTAGCGGGGGGCGTCTCTGGCACAGATACGCAGTATTTT. The encoded protein is CSAIGLAGGVSGTDTQYF.

The chain uses TRBV6-1 and TRBJ1-4, with TRBD1 matching 8 bases. This CDR3 comprises 16 residues. Germline V gene data show CDR1 as MNHNS and CDR2 as SASEGT. V was clipped by 8 bases and J by 7 bases; unmatched bases: 15. This CDR3 is CASVGVDRGGGEKLFF. In DNA form, the CDR3 reads TGTGCCAGCGTTGGAGTAGACAGGGGCGGTGGTGAAAAACTGTTTTTT.

This clonotype is categorized as large (0.1 to 1%). V is TRBV7-9 and J is TRBJ2-1; 8 bases map to TRBD2. The V gene's germline CDR1 is SEHNR and CDR2 FQNEAQ (reference sequence). The CDR3 length is 15 residues. The junction had 10 bases not matched to a gene; V was cut back by 5 bases and J by 7 bases. The DNA of the CDR3 is TGTGCCAGCAGCCCGCAAAGCGGGGGCGGGAATGAGCAGTTCTTC. Translated, it gives CASSPQSGGGNEQFF.

Comment on this clonotype: The CDR3 end shows no conserved phenylalanine or tryptophan, and so a read error is likely. The chain has TRBV7-2 and TRBJ1-5; D gene unclear. V dropped 1 base and J dropped 0 bases, with 10 bases sitting between them. In germline, CDR1 is SGHTA, CDR2 FQGNSA. This CDR3 region has 16 residues. The CDR3: CASSLGAVYSNQPQHS. In nucleotides, the CDR3 is TGTGCCAGCAGCTTAGGCGCGGTGTATAGCAATCAGCCCCAGCATTCT.

As DNA, the CDR3 is TGTGCCAGCAGCTTAAGCAGGAACACCGGGGAGCTGTTTTTT. The encoded protein is CASSLSRNTGELFF. V usage is TRBV7-3 and J usage is TRBJ2-2; D remains unclear. The germline CDR1 and CDR2 sequences are SGHTA and FQGTGA. With 1 base removed from V and 1 base from J, the gap between germline ends came to 4 bases. CDR3 length: 14 amino acids.

This chain joins TRBV6-1 and TRBJ2-3, with D perhaps matching TRBD2 (6 bases). The CDR3 is 15 residues long. Deletions cut 4 bases from V and 0 bases from J, with 11 bases between. CDR1 MNHNS and CDR2 SASEGT come from the germline V gene. The CDR3 DNA reads TGTGCCAGCAGTGCCCTGGGGACTAGCACAGATACGCAGTATTTT. Translation gives CASSALGTSTDTQYF.

V and J are TRBV6-1 and TRBJ1-2; D perhaps matches TRBD1 (5 bases). Germline V gene sequence: CDR1 MNHNS, CDR2 SASEGT. The ends were cut back, 8 bases at V and 5 bases at J, with 15 bases in the middle. The CDR3 has 13 amino acids. For the CDR3, the DNA is TGTGCCAGCCGGAGGGGACTTATTTATGGCTACACCTTC. Its protein is CASRRGLIYGYTF.

The chain has TRBV7-9 and TRBJ2-5, with D tentatively TRBD1 or TRBD2 (5 bases each). V lost 1 base and J lost 0, with 9 bases in between. The CDR3 runs 15 residues. Per the germline V gene, CDR1 is SEHNR and CDR2 is FQNEAQ (reference sequence). CDR3 loop: CASSLDGTYQETQYF. CDR3 coding DNA: TGTGCCAGCAGCTTAGACGGGACGTACCAAGAGACCCAGTACTTC.

The chain links TRBV4-2 to TRBJ1-2; TRBD1 is a possible D gene (5 bases). Germline CDR1 reads LGHNA; CDR2 reads YNFKEQ. The CDR3 length is 15 residues. Deletions cut 4 bases from V and 8 bases from J, with 20 bases between. Written as DNA, the CDR3 is TGTGCCAGCAGCCCTCCAAGAGCGGGGCCGAGAGGCTACACCTTC. Protein product: CASSPPRAGPRGYTF.

This clonotype was detected a few times. The V and J genes are TRBV7-6 and TRBJ1-6, with D possibly TRBD1 on 5 matching bases. CDR1 is SGHVS and CDR2 is FNYEAQ in the germline V gene. Trimming removed 4 bases at V and 9 bases at J, with 13 bases between. The CDR3 has 14 amino acids. The CDR3 nucleotides read TGTGCCAGCAGCTCCGACCTAAGGGGTTCACCCCTCCACTTT. It codes for CASSSDLRGSPLHF.